The clone carrying this TCR beta chain was recorded a few times. The target antigen is unknown. The donors were part of the roughly 120-subject validation cohort, which stood apart from the roughly 700-subject first cohort. J lost 7 bases, V lost 2 bases, and 4 bases had no gene match. Germline CDR1 and CDR2: MDHEN and SYDVKM. The CDR3 runs 15 residues. The protocol was immunoSEQ multiplex PCR, while the TCRdb copy is restricted to in-frame clones and leaves out a portion. Of about 98,000 clones in the sample, roughly 89% were seen once. The record originates from a study of cytomegalovirus exposure and HLA in healthy donors. Study-level findings and limits: One later analysis, an examination of the 120 validation repertoires, found that first-cohort TCR clusters tended to co-occur in them. Both high specificity and high sensitivity reportedly marked the classifier's diagnosis of cytomegalovirus status. In vitro checks showed that three CMV-associated chains really do target CMV antigens.

The genes are TRBV28 and TRBJ2-1, with TRBD2 identical over 11 bases. The sequenced sample consisted of PBMCs. The sequence came from a woman aged 30 to 39 in good health and CMV-seronegative. In DNA form, the CDR3 reads TGTGCCAGCAGTTTAGTAGCGGGAGGGAAGAATGAGCAGTTCTTC. This gives the protein CASSLVAGGKNEQFF.